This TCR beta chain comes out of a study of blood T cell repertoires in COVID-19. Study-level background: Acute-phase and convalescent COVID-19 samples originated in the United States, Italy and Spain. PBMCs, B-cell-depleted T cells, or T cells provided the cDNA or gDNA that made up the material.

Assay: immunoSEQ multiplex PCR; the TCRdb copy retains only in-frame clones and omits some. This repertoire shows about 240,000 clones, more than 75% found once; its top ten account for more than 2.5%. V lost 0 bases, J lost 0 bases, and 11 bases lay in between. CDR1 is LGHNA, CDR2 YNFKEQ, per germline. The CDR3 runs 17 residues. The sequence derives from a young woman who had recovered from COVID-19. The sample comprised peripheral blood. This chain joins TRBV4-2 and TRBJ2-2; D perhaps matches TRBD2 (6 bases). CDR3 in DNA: TGTGCCAGCAGCCAAGATGTTTGGGGGGCGAACACCGGGGAGCTGTTTTTT. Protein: CASSQDVWGANTGELFF.